A selection of T cell receptor beta chains follows, all from one sample in a study of blood T cell repertoires in COVID-19. Data came from immunoSEQ multiplex PCR; TCRdb stores just in-frame clones and leaves some out. The sample lists hundreds of thousands of clones; roughly 80% were seen once. Source material: peripheral blood. The receptor source for this set is a woman of 80 years or more with acute or convalescent COVID-19. The CDR3 runs from the conserved cysteine through the conserved F or W. Fields, in order: V gene, J gene, CDR3 protein.

TRBV2	TRBJ2-2	CASSSYRDSGELFF
TRBV7-8	TRBJ2-7	CASSLVGRGSTYEQYF
TRBV3-1/TRBV3-2	TRBJ1-2	CASSQETGTGYGYTF
TRBV2	TRBJ1-5	CASRRYQGDQPQHF
TRBV2	TRBJ2-2	CASRVQGNGELFF
TRBV3-1/TRBV3-2	TRBJ1-6	CASSQNEGSSYNSPLHF
TRBV3-1/TRBV3-2	TRBJ2-1	CASSLDRTPTYNEQFF
TRBV3-1/TRBV3-2	TRBJ2-1	CASTLSGGYNEQFF
TRBV18	TRBJ2-2	CASSQGQGTGELFF
TRBV2	TRBJ1-1	CASSEQVNTEAFF
TRBV5-4	TRBJ1-3	CASSGGQIGNTIYF
TRBV20-1	TRBJ2-7	CSASTHSSYEQYF
TRBV6-1	TRBJ1-3	CASSESWGPGNTIYF